This paragraph reports one T cell receptor beta chain. This sample is drawn from a study of blood T cell repertoires in COVID-19. Study as a whole: From T cells, B-cell-depleted T cells, or PBMCs came the material, which was cDNA or gDNA.

Clones were read by immunoSEQ multiplex PCR, and TCRdb kept only the in-frame ones, dropping some. This repertoire shows fewer than 250,000 clones, approximately 87% found once; its top ten account for over 2%. CDR3 length: 16 residues. Germline CDR1 and CDR2: MNHNS and SASEGT. V lost 4 bases to trimming and J lost 4 bases; unmatched junction nucleotides: 11. The sequencing input was peripheral blood. V and J are TRBV6-1 and TRBJ2-3; 7 positions agree with TRBD2. This TCR came from a woman in her fifties or sixties with acute or convalescent COVID-19. CDR3 sequence (DNA): TGTGCCAGCAGTGGTGAGAGGACTAGTAACCCAGATACGCAGTATTTT. Translation: CASSGERTSNPDTQYF.